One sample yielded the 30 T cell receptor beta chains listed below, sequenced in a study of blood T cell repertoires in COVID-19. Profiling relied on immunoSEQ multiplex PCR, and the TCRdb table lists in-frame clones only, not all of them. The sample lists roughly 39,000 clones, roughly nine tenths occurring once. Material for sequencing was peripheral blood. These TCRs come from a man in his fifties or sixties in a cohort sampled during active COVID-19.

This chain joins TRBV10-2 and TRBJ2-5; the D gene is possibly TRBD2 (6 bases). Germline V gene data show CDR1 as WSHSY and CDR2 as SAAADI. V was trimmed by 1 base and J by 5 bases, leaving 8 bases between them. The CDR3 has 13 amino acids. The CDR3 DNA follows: TGCGCCAGCAGTGAGTGGGGGGAGGAGACCCAGTACTTC. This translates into CASSEWGEETQYF.

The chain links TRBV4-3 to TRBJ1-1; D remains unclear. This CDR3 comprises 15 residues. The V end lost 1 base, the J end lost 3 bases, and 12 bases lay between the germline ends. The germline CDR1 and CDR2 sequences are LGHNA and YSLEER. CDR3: CASSQVGSGYTEAFF. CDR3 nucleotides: TGCGCCAGCAGCCAAGTCGGGTCCGGTTACACTGAAGCTTTCTTT.

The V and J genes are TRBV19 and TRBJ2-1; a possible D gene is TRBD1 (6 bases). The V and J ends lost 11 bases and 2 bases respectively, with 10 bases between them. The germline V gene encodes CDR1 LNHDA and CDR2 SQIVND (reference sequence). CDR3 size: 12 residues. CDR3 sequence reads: CAPKGAYNEQFF. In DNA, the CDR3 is TGTGCCCCCAAGGGGGCCTACAATGAGCAGTTCTTC.

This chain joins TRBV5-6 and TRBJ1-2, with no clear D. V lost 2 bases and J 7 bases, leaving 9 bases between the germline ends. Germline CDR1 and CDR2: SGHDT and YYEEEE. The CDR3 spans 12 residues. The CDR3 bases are TGTGCCAGCAGCTTTCCAGGTGGTGGCTACACCTTC. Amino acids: CASSFPGGGYTF.

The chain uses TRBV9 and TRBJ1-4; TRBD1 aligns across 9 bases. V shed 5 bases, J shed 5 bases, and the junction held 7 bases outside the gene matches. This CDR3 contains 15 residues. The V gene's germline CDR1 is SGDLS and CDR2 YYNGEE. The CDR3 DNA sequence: TGTGCCAGCAGTTCCGATGGGACAGGGAATGAAAAACTGTTTTTT. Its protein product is CASSSDGTGNEKLFF.

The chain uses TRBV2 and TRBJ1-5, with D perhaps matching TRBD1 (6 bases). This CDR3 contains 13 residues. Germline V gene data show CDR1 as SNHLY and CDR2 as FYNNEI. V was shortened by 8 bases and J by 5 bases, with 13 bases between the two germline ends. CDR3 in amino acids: CASGWAGDQPQHF. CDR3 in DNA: TGTGCCAGCGGGTGGGCAGGGGATCAGCCCCAGCATTTT.

This chain's CDR3 is CASSLASGIGDTQYF. The DNA of the CDR3 is TGCGCCAGCAGCTTGGCTAGCGGGATTGGAGATACGCAGTATTTT. V usage is TRBV5-1 and J usage is TRBJ2-3, with 9 positions matching TRBD2. Looked up from germline, CDR1 is SGHRS and CDR2 is YFSETQ. The CDR3 totals 15 residues. Losses at the gene ends were 0 bases for V and 5 bases for J; bases not matched to a gene: 4.

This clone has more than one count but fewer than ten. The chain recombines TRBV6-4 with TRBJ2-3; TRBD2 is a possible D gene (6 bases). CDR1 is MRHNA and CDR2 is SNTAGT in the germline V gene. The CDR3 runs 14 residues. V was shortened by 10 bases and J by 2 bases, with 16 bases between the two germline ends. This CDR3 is CATSPTGDTDTQYF. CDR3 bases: TGTGCCACCAGCCCAACGGGGGACACAGATACGCAGTATTTT.

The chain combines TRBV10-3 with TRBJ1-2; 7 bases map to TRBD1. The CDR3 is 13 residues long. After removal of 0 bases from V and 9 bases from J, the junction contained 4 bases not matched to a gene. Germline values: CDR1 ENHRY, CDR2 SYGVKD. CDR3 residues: CAISESQGVSYTF. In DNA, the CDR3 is TGTGCCATCAGTGAGTCTCAGGGGGTGAGCTACACCTTC.

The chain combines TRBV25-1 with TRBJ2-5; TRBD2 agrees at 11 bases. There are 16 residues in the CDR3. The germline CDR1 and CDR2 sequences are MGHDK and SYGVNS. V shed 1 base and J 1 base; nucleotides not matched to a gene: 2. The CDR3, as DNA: TGTGCCAGCAGTGAATTCACTAGCGGGGGCCAAGAGACCCAGTACTTC. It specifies CASSEFTSGGQETQYF.

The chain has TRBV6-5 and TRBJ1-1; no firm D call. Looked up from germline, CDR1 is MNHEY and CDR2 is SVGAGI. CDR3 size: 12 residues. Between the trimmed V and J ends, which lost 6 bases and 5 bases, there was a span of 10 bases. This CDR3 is CASSRAATEAFF. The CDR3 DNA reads TGTGCCAGCAGCCGAGCTGCTACTGAAGCTTTCTTT.

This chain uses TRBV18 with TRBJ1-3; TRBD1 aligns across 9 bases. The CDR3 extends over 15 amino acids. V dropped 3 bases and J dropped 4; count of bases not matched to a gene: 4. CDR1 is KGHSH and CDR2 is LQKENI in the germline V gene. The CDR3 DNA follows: TGTGCCAGCTCACCGGAGACAGGGGGAGGAAACACCATATATTTT. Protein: CASSPETGGGNTIYF. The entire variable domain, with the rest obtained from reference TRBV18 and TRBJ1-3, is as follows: NAGVMQNPRHLVRRRGQEARLRCSPMKGHSHVYWYRQLPEEGLKFMVYLQKENIIDESGMPKERFSAEFPKEGPSILRIQQVVRGDSAAYFCASSPETGGGNTIYFGEGSWLTVV.

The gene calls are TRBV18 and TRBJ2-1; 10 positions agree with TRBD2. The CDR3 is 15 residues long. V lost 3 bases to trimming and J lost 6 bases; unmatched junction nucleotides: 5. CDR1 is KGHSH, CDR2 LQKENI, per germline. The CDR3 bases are TGTGCCAGCTCACCCGGACTAGCGGCAGTCAATGAGCAGTTCTTC. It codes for CASSPGLAAVNEQFF. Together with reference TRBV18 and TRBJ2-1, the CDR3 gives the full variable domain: NAGVMQNPRHLVRRRGQEARLRCSPMKGHSHVYWYRQLPEEGLKFMVYLQKENIIDESGMPKERFSAEFPKEGPSILRIQQVVRGDSAAYFCASSPGLAAVNEQFFGPGTRLTVL.

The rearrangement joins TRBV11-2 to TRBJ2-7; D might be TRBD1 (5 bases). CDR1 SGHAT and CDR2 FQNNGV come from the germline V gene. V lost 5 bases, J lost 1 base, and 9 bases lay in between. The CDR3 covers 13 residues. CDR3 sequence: CASSPDRSYEQYV. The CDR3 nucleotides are TGTGCCAGCAGCCCTGACAGATCCTACGAGCAGTACGTC.

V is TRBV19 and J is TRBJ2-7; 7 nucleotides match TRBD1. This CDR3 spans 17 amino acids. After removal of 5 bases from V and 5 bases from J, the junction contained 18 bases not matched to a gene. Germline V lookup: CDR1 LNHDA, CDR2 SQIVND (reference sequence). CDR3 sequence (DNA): TGTGCCAGTAGTTCGGCCTTGACAGGGCCCGCCAGTAACGAGCAGTACTTC. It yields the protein CASSSALTGPASNEQYF.

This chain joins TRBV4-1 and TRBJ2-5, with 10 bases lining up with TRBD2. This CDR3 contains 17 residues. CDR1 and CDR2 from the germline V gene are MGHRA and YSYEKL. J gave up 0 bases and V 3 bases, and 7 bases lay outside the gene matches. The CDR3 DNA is TGCGCCAGCAGCCATTCGACTAGCGGGCCGTACCAAGAGACCCAGTACTTC. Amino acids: CASSHSTSGPYQETQYF.

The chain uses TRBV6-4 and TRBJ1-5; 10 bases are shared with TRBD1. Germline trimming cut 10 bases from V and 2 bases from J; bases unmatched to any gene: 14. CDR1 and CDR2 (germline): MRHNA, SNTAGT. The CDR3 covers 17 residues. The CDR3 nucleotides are TGTGCCACCCCCCCGGGACAGGGGCCAGGGGGCAATCAGCCCCAGCATTTT. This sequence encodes CATPPGQGPGGNQPQHF.

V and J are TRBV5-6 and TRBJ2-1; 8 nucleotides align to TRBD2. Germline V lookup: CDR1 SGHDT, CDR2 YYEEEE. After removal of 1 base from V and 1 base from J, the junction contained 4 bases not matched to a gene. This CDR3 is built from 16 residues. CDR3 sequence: CASSLRTSSSYNEQFF. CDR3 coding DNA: TGTGCCAGCAGCTTGCGGACTAGCTCTTCCTACAATGAGCAGTTCTTC.

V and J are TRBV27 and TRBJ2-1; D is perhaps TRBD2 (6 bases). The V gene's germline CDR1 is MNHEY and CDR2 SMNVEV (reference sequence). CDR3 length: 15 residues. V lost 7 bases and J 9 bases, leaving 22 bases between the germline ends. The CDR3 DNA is TGTGCCAGCAACCCCACGGTTTACGGGAGTATTGAGCAGTTCTTC. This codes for CASNPTVYGSIEQFF.

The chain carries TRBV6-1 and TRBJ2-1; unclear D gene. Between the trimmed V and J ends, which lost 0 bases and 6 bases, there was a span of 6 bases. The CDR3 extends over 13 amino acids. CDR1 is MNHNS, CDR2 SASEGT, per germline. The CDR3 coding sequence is TGTGCCAGCAGTGAAGCGATGAGCAATGAGCAGTTCTTC. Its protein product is CASSEAMSNEQFF.

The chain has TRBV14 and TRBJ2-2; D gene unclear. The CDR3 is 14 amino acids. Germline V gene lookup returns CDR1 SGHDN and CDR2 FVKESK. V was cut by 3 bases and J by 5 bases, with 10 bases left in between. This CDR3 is CASSHRGYTGELFF. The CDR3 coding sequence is TGTGCCAGCAGCCACCGCGGTTATACCGGGGAGCTGTTTTTT. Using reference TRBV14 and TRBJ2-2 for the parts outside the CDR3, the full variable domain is EAGVTQFPSHSVIEKGQTVTLRCDPISGHDNLYWYRRVMGKEIKFLLHFVKESKQDESGMPNNRFLAERTGGTYSTLKVQPAELEDSGVYFCASSHRGYTGELFFGEGSRLTVL.

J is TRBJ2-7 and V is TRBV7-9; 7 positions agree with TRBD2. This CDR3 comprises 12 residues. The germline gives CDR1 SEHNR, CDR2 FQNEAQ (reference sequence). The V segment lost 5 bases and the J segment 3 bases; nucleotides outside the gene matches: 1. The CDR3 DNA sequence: TGTGCCAGCAGCCGCGGGAGCTACGAGCAGTACGTC. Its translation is CASSRGSYEQYV.

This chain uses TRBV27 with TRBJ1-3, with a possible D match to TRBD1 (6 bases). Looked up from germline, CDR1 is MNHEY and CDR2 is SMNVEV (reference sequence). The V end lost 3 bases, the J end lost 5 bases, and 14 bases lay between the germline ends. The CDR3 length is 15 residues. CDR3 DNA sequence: TGTGCCAGCAGTTTGTTCTGGGGACAAAGAAACACCATATATTTT. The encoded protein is CASSLFWGQRNTIYF.

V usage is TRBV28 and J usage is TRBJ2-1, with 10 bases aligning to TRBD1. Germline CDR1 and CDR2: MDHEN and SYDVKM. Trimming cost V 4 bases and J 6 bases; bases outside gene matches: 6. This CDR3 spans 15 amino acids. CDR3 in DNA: TGTGCCAGCAGTTCCTTAGGGACAGGGGCCAATGAGCAGTTCTTC. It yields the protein CASSSLGTGANEQFF.

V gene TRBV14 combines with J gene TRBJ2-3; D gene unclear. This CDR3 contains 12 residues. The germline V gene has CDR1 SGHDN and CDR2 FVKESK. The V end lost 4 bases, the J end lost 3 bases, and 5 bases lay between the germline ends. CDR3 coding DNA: TGTGCCAGCAGCCCTACTACAGATACGCAGTATTTT. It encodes CASSPTTDTQYF.

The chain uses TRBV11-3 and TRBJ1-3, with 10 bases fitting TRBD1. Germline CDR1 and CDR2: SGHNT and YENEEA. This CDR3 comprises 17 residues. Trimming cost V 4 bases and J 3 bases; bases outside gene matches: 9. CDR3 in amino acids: CASSCPGQGHFGNTIYF. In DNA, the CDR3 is TGTGCCAGCAGCTGTCCGGGACAGGGGCACTTTGGAAACACCATATATTTT.

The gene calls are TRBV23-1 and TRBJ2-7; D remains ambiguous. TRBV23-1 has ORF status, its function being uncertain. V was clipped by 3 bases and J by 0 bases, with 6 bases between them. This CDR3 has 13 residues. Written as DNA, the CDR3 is TGCGCCAGCAGTCAGCGTAGCTCCTACGAGCAGTACTTC. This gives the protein CASSQRSSYEQYF.

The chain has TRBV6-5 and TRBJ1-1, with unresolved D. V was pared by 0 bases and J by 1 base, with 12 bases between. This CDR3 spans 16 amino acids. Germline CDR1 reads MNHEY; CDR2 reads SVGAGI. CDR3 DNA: TGTGCCAGCAGTTACTCGGTATCCCATAGGAACACTGAAGCTTTCTTT. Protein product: CASSYSVSHRNTEAFF.

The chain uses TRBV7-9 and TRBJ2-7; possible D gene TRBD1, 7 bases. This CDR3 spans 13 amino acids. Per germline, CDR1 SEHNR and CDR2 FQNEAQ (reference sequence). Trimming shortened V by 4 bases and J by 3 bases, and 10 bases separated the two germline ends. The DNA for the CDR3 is TGTGCCAGCAGCTCCCAGGGGGGCTACGAGCAGTACGTC. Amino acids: CASSSQGGYEQYV.

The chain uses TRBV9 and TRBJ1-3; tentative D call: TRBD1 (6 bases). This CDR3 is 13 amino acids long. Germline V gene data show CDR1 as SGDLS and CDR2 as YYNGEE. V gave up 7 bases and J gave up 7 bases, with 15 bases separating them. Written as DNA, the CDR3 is TGTGCCAGCTCATTGGAGAGGGGGAACACCATATATTTT. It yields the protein CASSLERGNTIYF.